The TCR beta chain under discussion was sequenced for a study of OX40 agonist ivuxolimab in advanced cancers. TCRdb's table, derived via immunoSEQ multiplex PCR, lists solely in-frame clones and lacks some. The data show about 30,000 clones, with roughly 83% seen just once and around a fifth held by the top ten. CDR1 is MGHRA, CDR2 YSYEKL, per germline. The CDR3 is 15 residues long. Deletions cut 4 bases from V and 4 bases from J, with 14 bases between. The clonotype comes from an adult with an advanced solid tumor such as melanoma, head and neck, liver or kidney cancer. The V gene is TRBV4-1, the J gene TRBJ1-5; D perhaps matches TRBD1 (5 bases). The material was CD4+ or CD8+ T cells sorted from blood, obtained in a trial of the OX40 agonist ivuxolimab. This CDR3 reads CASSPSPEGNQPQHF. CDR3 nucleotide sequence: TGCGCCAGCAGCCCATCACCCGAGGGGAATCAGCCCCAGCATTTT.